These T cell receptor beta chains were read from a single sample in a study of cytomegalovirus exposure and HLA in healthy donors. Data came from immunoSEQ multiplex PCR; TCRdb stores just in-frame clones and leaves some out. Altogether over 90,000 clones are present, around 60% being singletons, with the ten largest covering about 4.4%. Sample: PBMCs. These receptors all come from a human donor in good health. CDR3s include the opening cysteine and the closing phenylalanine or tryptophan. Fields, in order: CDR3 protein, D gene, V gene, J gene. A D gene is named only where the DNA matches it firmly.

CDR3 protein: CASSEAGGGEQYF
D gene: -
V gene: TRBV2
J gene: TRBJ2-7

CDR3 protein: CASSRTYEQYF
D gene: -
V gene: TRBV11-2
J gene: TRBJ2-7

CDR3 protein: CASSFTGTGTGELFF
D gene: -
V gene: TRBV11-2
J gene: TRBJ2-2

CDR3 protein: CASSLGGTGWEPQHF
D gene: TRBD1
V gene: TRBV5-6
J gene: TRBJ1-5

CDR3 protein: CASSQDRGSYEQYF
D gene: -
V gene: TRBV14
J gene: TRBJ2-7

CDR3 protein: CASSPRDTHYEQYF
D gene: -
V gene: TRBV21-1
J gene: TRBJ2-7

CDR3 protein: CASQTGGWGNQPQHF
D gene: TRBD1
V gene: TRBV19
J gene: TRBJ1-5

CDR3 protein: CATSRDVGQARYGYTF
D gene: TRBD1
V gene: TRBV15
J gene: TRBJ1-2

CDR3 protein: CASRNRQAMNTEAFF
D gene: -
V gene: TRBV6-5
J gene: TRBJ1-1

CDR3 protein: CASSPPSVPYEQYF
D gene: -
V gene: TRBV7-2
J gene: TRBJ2-7

CDR3 protein: CAGRGQGDFTSLQFF
D gene: -
V gene: TRBV21-1
J gene: TRBJ2-1

CDR3 protein: CASSQDRGVTGELFF
D gene: -
V gene: TRBV4-1
J gene: TRBJ2-2

CDR3 protein: CSVVLAGGETQYF
D gene: TRBD2
V gene: TRBV29-1
J gene: TRBJ2-5

CDR3 protein: CASSPGLNTGELFF
D gene: -
V gene: TRBV18
J gene: TRBJ2-2

CDR3 protein: CASSFDGLDRTNEQFF
D gene: TRBD2
V gene: TRBV28
J gene: TRBJ2-1

CDR3 protein: CASSFLRTSTDTQYF
D gene: -
V gene: TRBV27
J gene: TRBJ2-3

CDR3 protein: CASSPQGWDSNQPQHF
D gene: TRBD1
V gene: TRBV7-9
J gene: TRBJ1-5

CDR3 protein: CAWSVSAGGPYEQYF
D gene: TRBD2
V gene: TRBV30
J gene: TRBJ2-7

CDR3 protein: CASSLAVRGQPQHF
D gene: -
V gene: TRBV7-9
J gene: TRBJ1-5

CDR3 protein: CSVESTESSGNTIYF
D gene: -
V gene: TRBV29-1
J gene: TRBJ1-3

CDR3 protein: CASSLDGTASFHEQFF
D gene: -
V gene: TRBV5-1
J gene: TRBJ2-1

CDR3 protein: CASSWGHSQETQYF
D gene: -
V gene: TRBV9
J gene: TRBJ2-5

CDR3 protein: CASSTGSTPHYEQYF
D gene: -
V gene: TRBV27
J gene: TRBJ2-7

CDR3 protein: CASSLTLTGELFF
D gene: -
V gene: TRBV7-6
J gene: TRBJ2-2

CDR3 protein: CASSHATTGRAGELFF
D gene: -
V gene: TRBV4-1
J gene: TRBJ2-2

CDR3 protein: CAWSVGTRRYEQYF
D gene: -
V gene: TRBV30
J gene: TRBJ2-7

CDR3 protein: CAISESTEGNIQYF
D gene: -
V gene: TRBV10-3
J gene: TRBJ2-4

CDR3 protein: CASSPIGSETQYF
D gene: -
V gene: TRBV5-6
J gene: TRBJ2-5